This is a list of T cell receptor beta chains from one sample in a study of control samples from healthy donors and cancer patients. Produced via immunoSEQ multiplex PCR; TCRdb's table is partial and in-frame only. The table lists roughly 80,000 clones, over 85% of them singletons. The material sequenced was blood. Receptors were obtained from a man in his forties or fifties in good health. CDR3s include the opening cysteine and the closing phenylalanine or tryptophan. The D gene is left open where the match is weak. Only part of the rows carry a size: once, few, many, or a class if the clone is expanded.

j_gene: TRBJ1-3
d_gene: .
v_gene: TRBV5-6
abundance: .
CDR3aa: CASSLGIRGNTIYF
CDR3nt: TGTGCCAGCAGCTTGGGGATACGAGGAAACACCATATATTTT

j_gene: TRBJ1-2
d_gene: .
v_gene: TRBV27
abundance: .
CDR3aa: CASSPHGGYGYTF
CDR3nt: TGTGCCAGCAGTCCCCACGGGGGGTATGGCTACACCTTC

j_gene: TRBJ1-1
d_gene: .
v_gene: TRBV15
abundance: .
CDR3aa: CATSRDGGRGTEAFF
CDR3nt: TGTGCCACCAGCAGAGATGGGGGAAGGGGAACTGAAGCTTTCTTT

j_gene: TRBJ2-7
d_gene: .
v_gene: TRBV19
abundance: .
CDR3aa: CASSMPGTYEQYF
CDR3nt: TGTGCCAGTAGTATGCCAGGGACCTACGAGCAGTACTTC

j_gene: TRBJ2-2
d_gene: TRBD1
v_gene: TRBV5-6
abundance: .
CDR3aa: CASSSTGGGPGELFF
CDR3nt: TGTGCCAGCAGCTCCACAGGGGGAGGTCCCGGGGAGCTGTTTTTT

j_gene: TRBJ2-4
d_gene: .
v_gene: TRBV7-6
abundance: .
CDR3aa: CASSLGAYGSIQYF
CDR3nt: TGTGCCAGCAGCTTAGGAGCCTACGGGAGCATTCAGTACTTC

j_gene: TRBJ1-4
d_gene: TRBD1
v_gene: TRBV6-5
abundance: .
CDR3aa: CASSPEDRVNEKLFF
CDR3nt: TGTGCCAGCAGTCCTGAGGACAGGGTTAATGAAAAACTGTTTTTT

j_gene: TRBJ2-1
d_gene: .
v_gene: TRBV7-9
abundance: .
CDR3aa: CASSSPGVDNEQFF
CDR3nt: TGTGCCAGCAGCTCGCCGGGGGTGGACAATGAGCAGTTCTTC

j_gene: TRBJ2-5
d_gene: .
v_gene: TRBV19
abundance: .
CDR3aa: CASSIRPAGVETQYF
CDR3nt: TGTGCCAGTAGTATCAGGCCGGCAGGGGTTGAGACCCAGTACTTC

j_gene: TRBJ1-2
d_gene: .
v_gene: TRBV29-1
abundance: .
CDR3aa: CSVGSLFYGYTF
CDR3nt: TGCAGCGTAGGGTCGTTATTCTATGGCTACACCTTC

j_gene: TRBJ2-2
d_gene: .
v_gene: TRBV7-9
abundance: few
CDR3aa: CASSSNTGELFF
CDR3nt: TGTGCCAGCAGCTCTAACACCGGGGAGCTGTTTTTT

j_gene: TRBJ2-7
d_gene: .
v_gene: TRBV12-5
abundance: .
CDR3aa: CASGFSSGPDRAEQYF
CDR3nt: TGTGCTAGTGGTTTTTCATCGGGGCCGGACCGCGCCGAGCAGTACTTC

j_gene: TRBJ1-1
d_gene: TRBD1
v_gene: TRBV27
abundance: .
CDR3aa: CASSLWTGNSEAFF
CDR3nt: TGTGCCAGCAGTCTTTGGACAGGAAATAGTGAAGCTTTCTTT

j_gene: TRBJ2-7
d_gene: .
v_gene: TRBV19
abundance: .
CDR3aa: CASSIDRGDYEQYF
CDR3nt: TGTGCCAGTAGTATAGACCGTGGGGACTACGAGCAGTACTTC

j_gene: TRBJ2-7
d_gene: .
v_gene: TRBV18
abundance: .
CDR3aa: CASSPPSDAYEQYF
CDR3nt: TGTGCCAGCTCACCACCAAGCGATGCCTACGAGCAGTACTTC

j_gene: TRBJ1-1
d_gene: .
v_gene: TRBV7-9
abundance: .
CDR3aa: CASSYRDTEAFF
CDR3nt: TGTGCCAGCAGCTATCGAGACACTGAAGCTTTCTTT

j_gene: TRBJ1-4
d_gene: TRBD1
v_gene: TRBV19
abundance: .
CDR3aa: CASATGGDEKLFF
CDR3nt: TGTGCCAGTGCGACAGGGGGTGATGAAAAACTGTTTTTT

j_gene: TRBJ1-1
d_gene: .
v_gene: TRBV5-1
abundance: once
CDR3aa: CASSLGANTEAFF
CDR3nt: TGCGCCAGCAGCTTGGGGGCGAACACTGAAGCTTTCTTT

j_gene: TRBJ2-7
d_gene: .
v_gene: TRBV14
abundance: .
CDR3aa: CASSQVEGWSHIAEQYF
CDR3nt: TGTGCCAGCAGCCAAGTAGAGGGGTGGTCGCATATCGCCGAGCAGTACTTC

j_gene: TRBJ2-1
d_gene: .
v_gene: TRBV5-1
abundance: .
CDR3aa: CASRTAIGEQFF
CDR3nt: TGCGCCAGCAGAACTGCAATTGGCGAGCAGTTCTTC

j_gene: TRBJ1-3
d_gene: .
v_gene: TRBV9
abundance: .
CDR3aa: CASSVDYSGNTIYF
CDR3nt: TGTGCCAGCAGCGTGGACTACTCTGGAAACACCATATATTTT

j_gene: TRBJ2-7
d_gene: TRBD1
v_gene: TRBV9
abundance: once
CDR3aa: CASSVAPSTGIYEQYF
CDR3nt: TGTGCCAGCAGCGTAGCCCCCTCGACAGGGATCTACGAGCAGTACTTC

j_gene: TRBJ2-2
d_gene: TRBD1
v_gene: TRBV18
abundance: few
CDR3aa: CASSPPRGRHTGELFF
CDR3nt: TGTGCCAGCTCACCACCGAGGGGGCGGCACACCGGGGAGCTGTTTTTT

j_gene: TRBJ2-4
d_gene: TRBD1
v_gene: TRBV18
abundance: .
CDR3aa: CASSPPQGSKNIQYF
CDR3nt: TGTGCCAGCTCACCACCACAGGGGAGCAAAAACATTCAGTACTTC

j_gene: TRBJ1-1
d_gene: TRBD1
v_gene: TRBV9
abundance: .
CDR3aa: CASSLQTGITEAFF
CDR3nt: TGTGCCAGCAGCCTCCAGACAGGGATCACTGAAGCTTTCTTT

j_gene: TRBJ1-5
d_gene: TRBD1
v_gene: TRBV7-9
abundance: .
CDR3aa: CASSLGTGDSNQPQHF
CDR3nt: TGTGCCAGCAGCCTAGGGACAGGGGATAGCAATCAGCCCCAGCATTTT

j_gene: TRBJ1-2
d_gene: TRBD1
v_gene: TRBV5-1
abundance: .
CDR3aa: CASSLVQGQGGGYTF
CDR3nt: TGCGCCAGCAGCTTGGTTCAGGGACAGGGCGGGGGCTACACCTTC

j_gene: TRBJ2-3
d_gene: .
v_gene: TRBV29-1
abundance: .
CDR3aa: CSVFRADTQYF
CDR3nt: TGCAGCGTATTCAGGGCCGATACGCAGTATTTT

j_gene: TRBJ1-1
d_gene: .
v_gene: TRBV5-1
abundance: .
CDR3aa: CASSLEYFQGEGLNTEAFF
CDR3nt: TGCGCCAGCAGTCTGGAGTATTTCCAGGGAGAGGGGCTGAACACTGAAGCTTTCTTT

j_gene: TRBJ1-4
d_gene: TRBD1
v_gene: TRBV18
abundance: .
CDR3aa: CASSSGQGSEKLFF
CDR3nt: TGTGCCAGCTCATCCGGACAGGGGAGTGAAAAACTGTTTTTT

j_gene: TRBJ1-1
d_gene: TRBD1
v_gene: TRBV3-1/TRBV3-2
abundance: .
CDR3aa: CASSPQDRGLAEAFF
CDR3nt: TGTGCCAGCAGCCCCCAGGACAGGGGGCTAGCTGAAGCTTTCTTT

j_gene: TRBJ2-5
d_gene: .
v_gene: TRBV2
abundance: .
CDR3aa: CASRRLIQETQYF
CDR3nt: TGTGCCAGCAGGCGTCTCATTCAAGAGACCCAGTACTTC

j_gene: TRBJ1-6
d_gene: .
v_gene: TRBV19
abundance: .
CDR3aa: CASSRRGTPLHF
CDR3nt: TGTGCCAGTAGCCGCCGGGGGACACCCCTCCACTTT

j_gene: TRBJ2-7
d_gene: .
v_gene: TRBV5-5
abundance: .
CDR3aa: CASSRTRFSYEQYF
CDR3nt: TGTGCCAGCAGCCGGACACGGTTCTCCTACGAGCAGTACTTC

j_gene: TRBJ2-7
d_gene: TRBD2
v_gene: TRBV3-1/TRBV3-2
abundance: .
CDR3aa: CASSQPFGREGEDYEQYF
CDR3nt: TGTGCCAGCAGCCAACCCTTTGGGCGGGAGGGGGAGGACTACGAGCAGTACTTC

j_gene: TRBJ1-2
d_gene: .
v_gene: TRBV30
abundance: .
CDR3aa: CAWSVGRYGYTF
CDR3nt: TGTGCCTGGAGTGTAGGACGCTATGGCTACACCTTC

j_gene: TRBJ2-7
d_gene: .
v_gene: TRBV27
abundance: .
CDR3aa: CASSLTIAYEQYF
CDR3nt: TGTGCCAGCAGTTTGACAATCGCCTACGAGCAGTACTTC

j_gene: TRBJ2-2
d_gene: .
v_gene: TRBV5-4
abundance: few
CDR3aa: CASSLAGMKGIGTGELFF
CDR3nt: TGTGCCAGCAGCTTGGCGGGTATGAAAGGTATCGGCACCGGGGAGCTGTTTTTT

j_gene: TRBJ1-1
d_gene: .
v_gene: TRBV21-1
abundance: .
CDR3aa: CASSKASGGSNTEAFF
CDR3nt: TGTGCCAGCAGCAAAGCGTCAGGGGGATCGAACACTGAAGCTTTCTTT

j_gene: TRBJ1-2
d_gene: .
v_gene: TRBV6-5
abundance: .
CDR3aa: CASTTGGFGYTF
CDR3nt: TGTGCCAGCACCACGGGGGGGTTTGGCTACACCTTC

j_gene: TRBJ2-1
d_gene: TRBD2
v_gene: TRBV24-1
abundance: .
CDR3aa: CATSSGGARNEQFF
CDR3nt: TGTGCCACCTCCAGCGGGGGGGCACGGAATGAGCAGTTCTTC

j_gene: TRBJ1-1
d_gene: .
v_gene: TRBV14
abundance: .
CDR3aa: CASSQDVITEAFF
CDR3nt: TGTGCCAGCAGCCAAGATGTAATTACTGAAGCTTTCTTT

j_gene: TRBJ1-5
d_gene: .
v_gene: TRBV28
abundance: .
CDR3aa: CASSLSRGNQPQHF
CDR3nt: TGTGCCAGCAGTTTGAGCAGGGGTAATCAGCCCCAGCATTTT

j_gene: TRBJ2-1
d_gene: .
v_gene: TRBV7-2
abundance: .
CDR3aa: CASSLNSYNEQFF
CDR3nt: TGTGCCAGCAGCTTAAACAGCTACAATGAGCAGTTCTTC

j_gene: TRBJ2-7
d_gene: TRBD2
v_gene: TRBV6-5
abundance: .
CDR3aa: CAGLAGDSYEQYF
CDR3nt: TGTGCCGGACTAGCGGGGGATTCCTACGAGCAGTACTTC

j_gene: TRBJ1-4
d_gene: .
v_gene: TRBV29-1
abundance: .
CDR3aa: CSVETANNEKLFF
CDR3nt: TGCAGCGTTGAGACAGCAAATAATGAAAAACTGTTTTTT

j_gene: TRBJ2-3
d_gene: .
v_gene: TRBV11-2
abundance: .
CDR3aa: CASSLLSIRGDTQYF
CDR3nt: TGTGCCAGCAGCTTATTATCGATTCGGGGCGATACGCAGTATTTT

j_gene: TRBJ2-5
d_gene: TRBD2
v_gene: TRBV7-7
abundance: .
CDR3aa: CASSSTSGGNQETQYF
CDR3nt: TGTGCTAGCAGCTCCACTAGCGGGGGAAACCAAGAGACCCAGTACTTC

j_gene: TRBJ1-4
d_gene: TRBD1
v_gene: TRBV12-5
abundance: .
CDR3aa: CASGPGTGSNEKLFF
CDR3nt: TGTGCTAGTGGTCCAGGGACAGGGAGTAATGAAAAACTGTTTTTT

j_gene: TRBJ1-3
d_gene: TRBD1
v_gene: TRBV11-3
abundance: medium-sized
CDR3aa: CASSFDRGDGNTIYF
CDR3nt: TGTGCCAGCAGCTTTGACAGGGGGGACGGAAACACCATATATTTT

j_gene: TRBJ1-3
d_gene: .
v_gene: TRBV11-2
abundance: .
CDR3aa: CASSSRDSGSGNTIYF
CDR3nt: TGTGCCAGCAGCTCCCGGGACTCCGGATCTGGAAACACCATATATTTT

j_gene: TRBJ2-5
d_gene: TRBD2
v_gene: TRBV3-1/TRBV3-2
abundance: .
CDR3aa: CASSQGLAGFEETQYF
CDR3nt: TGTGCCAGCAGCCAAGGATTAGCGGGGTTCGAAGAGACCCAGTACTTC

j_gene: TRBJ2-1
d_gene: .
v_gene: TRBV18
abundance: .
CDR3aa: CASSPPWGNHIYNEQFF
CDR3nt: TGTGCCAGCTCACCACCGTGGGGGAATCATATTTACAATGAGCAGTTCTTC

j_gene: TRBJ2-7
d_gene: .
v_gene: TRBV10-3
abundance: .
CDR3aa: CAISDPLVAYEQYF
CDR3nt: TGTGCCATCAGTGACCCTCTCGTTGCCTACGAGCAGTACTTC

j_gene: TRBJ1-5
d_gene: .
v_gene: TRBV19
abundance: .
CDR3aa: CASSISPPGGNQPQHF
CDR3nt: TGTGCCAGTAGTATAAGCCCTCCGGGAGGCAATCAGCCCCAGCATTTT